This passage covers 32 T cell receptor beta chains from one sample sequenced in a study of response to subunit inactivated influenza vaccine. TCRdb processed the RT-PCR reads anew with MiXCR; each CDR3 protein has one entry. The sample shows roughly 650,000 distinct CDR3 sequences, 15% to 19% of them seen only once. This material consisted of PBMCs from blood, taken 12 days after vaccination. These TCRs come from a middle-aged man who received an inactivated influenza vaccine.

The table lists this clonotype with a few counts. This CDR3 is CASSQDGGRYEQYF. In DNA, the CDR3 is TGTGCCAGCAGCCAAGACGGAGGGCGATACGAGCAGTACTTC. This rearrangement joins TRBV4-2 to TRBJ2-7; perhaps TRBD2 as D (6 bases). From germline, CDR1 is LGHNA and CDR2 YNFKEQ. Trimming left V 0 bases short and J 4 bases short, with 10 bases between. The CDR3 spans 14 residues.

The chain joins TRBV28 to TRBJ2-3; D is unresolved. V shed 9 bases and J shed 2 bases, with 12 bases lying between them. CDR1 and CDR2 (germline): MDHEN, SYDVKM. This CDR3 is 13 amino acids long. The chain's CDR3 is CASSNPTTDTQYF. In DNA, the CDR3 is TGTGCCAGTTCGAATCCTACCACAGATACGCAGTATTTT.

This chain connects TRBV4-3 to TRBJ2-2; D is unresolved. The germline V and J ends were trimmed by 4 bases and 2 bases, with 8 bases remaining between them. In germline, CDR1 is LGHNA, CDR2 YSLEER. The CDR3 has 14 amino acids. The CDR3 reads CASSPELNTGELFF. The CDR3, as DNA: TGCGCCAGCAGCCCGGAACTTAACACCGGGGAGCTGTTTTTT.

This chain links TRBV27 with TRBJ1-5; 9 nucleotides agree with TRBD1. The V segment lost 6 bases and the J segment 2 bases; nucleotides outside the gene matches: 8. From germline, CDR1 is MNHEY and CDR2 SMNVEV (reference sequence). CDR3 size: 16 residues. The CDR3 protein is CASRPSTGGGNQPQHF. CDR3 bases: TGTGCCAGCAGACCTTCCACAGGGGGCGGCAATCAGCCCCAGCATTTT.

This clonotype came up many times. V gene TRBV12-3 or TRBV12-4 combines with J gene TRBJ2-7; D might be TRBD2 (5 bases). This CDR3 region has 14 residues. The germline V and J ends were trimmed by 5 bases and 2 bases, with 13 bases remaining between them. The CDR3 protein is CASSLLGRTYEQYF. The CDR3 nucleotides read TGTGCCAGCAGTCTACTAGGAAGGACCTACGAGCAGTACTTC.

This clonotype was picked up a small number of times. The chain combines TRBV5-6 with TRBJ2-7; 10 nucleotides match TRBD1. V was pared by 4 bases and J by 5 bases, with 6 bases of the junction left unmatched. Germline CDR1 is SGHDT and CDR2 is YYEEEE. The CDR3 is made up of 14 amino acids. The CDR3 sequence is CASSGGQGMDEQYF. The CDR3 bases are TGTGCCAGCAGCGGGGGACAGGGGATGGACGAGCAGTACTTC.

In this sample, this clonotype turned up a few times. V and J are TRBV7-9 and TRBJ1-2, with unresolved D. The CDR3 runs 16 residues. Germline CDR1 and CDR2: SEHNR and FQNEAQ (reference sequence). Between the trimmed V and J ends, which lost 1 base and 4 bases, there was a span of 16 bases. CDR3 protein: CASSLGPGIVVYGYTF. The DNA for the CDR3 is TGTGCCAGCAGCTTAGGGCCAGGAATCGTCGTCTATGGCTACACCTTC. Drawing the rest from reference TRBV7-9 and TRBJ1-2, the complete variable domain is DTGVSQNPRHKITKRGQNVTFRCDPISEHNRLYWYRQTLGQGPEFLTYFQNEAQLEKSRLLSDRFSAERPKGSFSTLEIQRTEQGDSAMYLCASSLGPGIVVYGYTFGSGTRLTVV.

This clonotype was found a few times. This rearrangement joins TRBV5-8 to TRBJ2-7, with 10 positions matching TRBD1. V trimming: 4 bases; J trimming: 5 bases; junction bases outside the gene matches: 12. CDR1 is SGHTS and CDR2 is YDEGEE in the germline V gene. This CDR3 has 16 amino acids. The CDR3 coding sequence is TGTGCCAGCAGCGTTGGTAGGGGACAGGGGTTCCACGAGCAGTACTTC. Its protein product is CASSVGRGQGFHEQYF.

The CDR3 nucleotides read TGTGCCAGCAGTTTCCGGGGCCTGAACACTGAAGCTTTCTTT. This encodes CASSFRGLNTEAFF. The chain uses TRBV12-3 or TRBV12-4 and TRBJ1-1, with a tentative D call TRBD1 (5 bases). The ends were cut back, 3 bases at V and 0 bases at J, with 8 bases in the middle. The CDR3 extends over 14 amino acids.

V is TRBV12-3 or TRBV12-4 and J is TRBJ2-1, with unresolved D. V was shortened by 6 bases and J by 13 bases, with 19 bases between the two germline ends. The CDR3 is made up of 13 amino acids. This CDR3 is CASSPSLASLQFF. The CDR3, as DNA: TGTGCCAGCAGCCCGTCTCTGGCTAGTCTCCAGTTCTTC.

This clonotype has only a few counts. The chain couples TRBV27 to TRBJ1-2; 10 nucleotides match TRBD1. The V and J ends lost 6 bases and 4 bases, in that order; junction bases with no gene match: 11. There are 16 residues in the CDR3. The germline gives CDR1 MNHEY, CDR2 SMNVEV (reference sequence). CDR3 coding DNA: TGTGCCAGCAGGGGACAGGGGCAAAACTATACCTATGGCTACACCTTC. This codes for CASRGQGQNYTYGYTF.

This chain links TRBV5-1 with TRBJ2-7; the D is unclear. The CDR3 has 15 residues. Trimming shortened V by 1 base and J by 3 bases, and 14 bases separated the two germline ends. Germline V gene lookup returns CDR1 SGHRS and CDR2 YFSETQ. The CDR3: CASSLLLPDHYEQYF. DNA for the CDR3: TGCGCCAGCAGCTTGTTACTTCCGGACCACTACGAGCAGTACTTC.

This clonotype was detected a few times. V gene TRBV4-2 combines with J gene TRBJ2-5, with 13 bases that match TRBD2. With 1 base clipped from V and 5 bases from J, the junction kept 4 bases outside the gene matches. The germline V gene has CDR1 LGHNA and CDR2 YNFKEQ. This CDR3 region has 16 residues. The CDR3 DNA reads TGTGCCAGCAGCCAAGCTACTAGCGGGGGGGACGAGACCCAGTACTTC. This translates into CASSQATSGGDETQYF.

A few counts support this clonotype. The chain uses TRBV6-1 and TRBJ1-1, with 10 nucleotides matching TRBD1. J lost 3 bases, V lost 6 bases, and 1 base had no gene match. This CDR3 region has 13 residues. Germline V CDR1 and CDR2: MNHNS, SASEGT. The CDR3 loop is CASRDRGDTEAFF. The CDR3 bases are TGTGCCAGCAGGGACAGGGGGGACACTGAAGCTTTCTTT.

The CDR3 here is CASSLAKTGAMISYEQYF. As DNA, the CDR3 is TGTGCCAGCAGCTTGGCGAAGACAGGGGCCATGATCTCCTACGAGCAGTACTTC. V and J are TRBV5-5 and TRBJ2-7, with 8 bases matching TRBD1. This CDR3 comprises 18 residues. V was pared by 0 bases and J by 0 bases, with 11 bases of the junction left unmatched. Germline V CDR1 and CDR2: SGHKS, YYEKEE (reference sequence). Combining the CDR3 with reference TRBV5-5 and TRBJ2-7 gives the whole variable domain DAGVTQSPTHLIKTRGQQVTLRCSPISGHKSVSWYQQVLGQGPQFIFQYYEKEERGRGNFPDRFSARQFPNYSSELNVNALLLGDSALYLCASSLAKTGAMISYEQYFGPGTRLTVT.

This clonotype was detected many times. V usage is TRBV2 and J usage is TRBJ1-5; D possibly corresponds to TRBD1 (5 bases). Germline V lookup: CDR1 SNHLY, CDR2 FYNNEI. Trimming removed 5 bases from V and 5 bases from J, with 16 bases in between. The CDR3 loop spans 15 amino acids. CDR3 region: CASSWDPYGDQPQHF. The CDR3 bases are TGTGCCAGCAGTTGGGACCCTTACGGAGATCAGCCCCAGCATTTT.

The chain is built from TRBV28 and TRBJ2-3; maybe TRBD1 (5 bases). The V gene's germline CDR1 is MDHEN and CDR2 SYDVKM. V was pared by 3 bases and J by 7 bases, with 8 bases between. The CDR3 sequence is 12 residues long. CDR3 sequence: CASSFAGNTQYF. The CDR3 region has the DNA TGTGCCAGCAGTTTCGCAGGGAATACGCAGTATTTT.

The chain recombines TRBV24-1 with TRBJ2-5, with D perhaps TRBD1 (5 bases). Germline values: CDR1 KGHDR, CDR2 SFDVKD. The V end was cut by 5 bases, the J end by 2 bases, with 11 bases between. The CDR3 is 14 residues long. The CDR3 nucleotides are TGTGCCACCAGTGTAGGAACAGGACAAGAGACCCAGTACTTC. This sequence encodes CATSVGTGQETQYF.

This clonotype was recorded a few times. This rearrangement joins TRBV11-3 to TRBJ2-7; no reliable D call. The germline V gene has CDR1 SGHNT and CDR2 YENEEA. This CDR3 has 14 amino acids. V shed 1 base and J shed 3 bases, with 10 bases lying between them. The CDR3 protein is CASSLGPKDYEQYF. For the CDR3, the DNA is TGTGCCAGCAGCTTAGGACCGAAGGACTACGAGCAGTACTTC.

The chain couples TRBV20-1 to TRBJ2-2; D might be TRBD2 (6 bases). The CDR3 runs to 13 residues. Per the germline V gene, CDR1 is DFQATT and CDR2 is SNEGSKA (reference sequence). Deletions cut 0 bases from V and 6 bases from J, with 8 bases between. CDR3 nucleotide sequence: TGCAGTGCTAGAGACAGGGAGGCCGGGGAGCTGTTTTTT. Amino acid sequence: CSARDREAGELFF.

CDR3 nucleotide sequence: TGCGCCAGCAGCCGCGGACTAGCGGGAAATACAGATACGCAGTATTTT. Residues: CASSRGLAGNTDTQYF. This chain uses TRBV5-1 with TRBJ2-3, with 12 bases identical to TRBD2. This CDR3 contains 16 residues. J gave up 3 bases and V 4 bases, and 6 bases lay outside the gene matches. Looked up from germline, CDR1 is SGHRS and CDR2 is YFSETQ.

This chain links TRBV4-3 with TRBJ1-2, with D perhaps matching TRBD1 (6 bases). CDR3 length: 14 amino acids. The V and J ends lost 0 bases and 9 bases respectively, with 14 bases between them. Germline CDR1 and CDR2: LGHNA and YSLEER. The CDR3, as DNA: TGCGCCAGCAGCCAAGATGGGGGGGCACAAAGCTACACCTTC. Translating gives CASSQDGGAQSYTF.

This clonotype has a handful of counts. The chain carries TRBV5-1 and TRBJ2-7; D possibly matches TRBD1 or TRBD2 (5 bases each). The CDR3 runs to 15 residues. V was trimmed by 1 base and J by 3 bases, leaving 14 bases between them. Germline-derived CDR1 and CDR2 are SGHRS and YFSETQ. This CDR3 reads CASSLTTGGGYEQYF. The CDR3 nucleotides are TGCGCCAGCAGCTTGACCACAGGTGGAGGCTACGAGCAGTACTTC.

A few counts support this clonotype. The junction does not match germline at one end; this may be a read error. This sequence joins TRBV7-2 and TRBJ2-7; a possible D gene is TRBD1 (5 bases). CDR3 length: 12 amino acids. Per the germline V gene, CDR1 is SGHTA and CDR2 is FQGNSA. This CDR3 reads CASSLVSQGLRF. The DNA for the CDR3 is TGTGCCAGCAGCTTAGTATCCCAGGGTTTGAGGTTC. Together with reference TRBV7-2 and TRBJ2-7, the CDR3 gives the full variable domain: GAGVSQSPSNKVTEKGKDVELRCDPISGHTALYWYRQSLGQGLEFLIYFQGNSAPDKSGLPSDRFSAERTGGSVSTLTIQRTQQEDSAVYLCASSLVSQGLRFGPGTRLTVT.

As DNA, the CDR3 is TGTGCCAGCAGTTTCTTGGCCCTCCTGAGGGGCAATGAGCAGTTCTTC. Its protein product is CASSFLALLRGNEQFF. The chain uses TRBV28 and TRBJ2-1; D tentatively reads TRBD1 or TRBD2 (5 bases each). Per the germline V gene, CDR1 is MDHEN and CDR2 is SYDVKM. This CDR3 is 16 amino acids long. V dropped 3 bases and J dropped 6 bases, with 18 bases sitting between them.

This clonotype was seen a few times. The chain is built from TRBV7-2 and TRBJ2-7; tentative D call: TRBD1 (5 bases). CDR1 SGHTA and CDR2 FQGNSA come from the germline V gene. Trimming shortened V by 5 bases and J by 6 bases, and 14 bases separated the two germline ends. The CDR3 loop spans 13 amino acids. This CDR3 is CASSRSPGFEQYF. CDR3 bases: TGTGCCAGCAGCCGGTCCCCAGGGTTCGAGCAGTACTTC.

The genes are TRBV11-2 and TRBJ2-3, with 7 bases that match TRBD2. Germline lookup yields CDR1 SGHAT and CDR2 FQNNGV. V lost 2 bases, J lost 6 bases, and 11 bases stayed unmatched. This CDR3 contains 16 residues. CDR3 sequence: CASSLSGGVFWDTQYF. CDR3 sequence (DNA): TGTGCCAGCAGCTTATCGGGGGGTGTCTTTTGGGATACGCAGTATTTT.

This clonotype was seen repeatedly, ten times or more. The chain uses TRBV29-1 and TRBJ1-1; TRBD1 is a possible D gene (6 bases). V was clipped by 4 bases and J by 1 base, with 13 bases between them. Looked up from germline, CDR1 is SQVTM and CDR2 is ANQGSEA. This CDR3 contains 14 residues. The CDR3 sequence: CSVAREGGNTEAFF. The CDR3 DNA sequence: TGCAGCGTTGCCCGGGAAGGGGGGAACACTGAAGCTTTCTTT. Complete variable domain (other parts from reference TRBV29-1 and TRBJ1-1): SAVISQKPSRDICQRGTSLTIQCQVDSQVTMMFWYRQQPGQSLTLIATANQGSEATYESGFVIDKFPISRPNLTFSTLTVSNMSPEDSSIYLCSVAREGGNTEAFFGQGTRLTVV.

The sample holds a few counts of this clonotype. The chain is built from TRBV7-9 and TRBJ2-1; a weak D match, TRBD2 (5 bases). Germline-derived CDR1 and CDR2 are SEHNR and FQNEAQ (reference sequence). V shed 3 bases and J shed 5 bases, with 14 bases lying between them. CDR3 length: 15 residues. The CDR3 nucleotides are TGTGCCAGCAGCTTGTGGGGAGTAGGTAACAATGAGCAGTTCTTC. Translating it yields CASSLWGVGNNEQFF.

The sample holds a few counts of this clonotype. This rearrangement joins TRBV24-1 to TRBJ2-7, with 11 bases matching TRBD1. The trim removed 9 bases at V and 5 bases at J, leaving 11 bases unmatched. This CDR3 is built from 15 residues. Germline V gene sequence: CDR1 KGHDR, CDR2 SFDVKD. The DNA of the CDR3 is TGTGCCACCGAAGCCTCCGGGACAGGGGGGGACGAGCAGTACTTC. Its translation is CATEASGTGGDEQYF.

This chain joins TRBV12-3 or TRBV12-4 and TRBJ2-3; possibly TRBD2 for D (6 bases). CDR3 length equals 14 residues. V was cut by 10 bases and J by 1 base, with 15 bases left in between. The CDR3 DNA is TGTGCCATCACTAGCTCCCCTGGCACAGATACGCAGTATTTT. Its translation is CAITSSPGTDTQYF.

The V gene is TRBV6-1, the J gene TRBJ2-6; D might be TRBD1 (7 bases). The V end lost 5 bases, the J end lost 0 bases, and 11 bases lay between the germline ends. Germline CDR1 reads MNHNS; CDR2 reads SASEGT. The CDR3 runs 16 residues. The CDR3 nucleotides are TGTGCCAGCAGTCGACAGGGACTCTCTGGGGCCAACGTCCTGACTTTC. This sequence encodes CASSRQGLSGANVLTF.